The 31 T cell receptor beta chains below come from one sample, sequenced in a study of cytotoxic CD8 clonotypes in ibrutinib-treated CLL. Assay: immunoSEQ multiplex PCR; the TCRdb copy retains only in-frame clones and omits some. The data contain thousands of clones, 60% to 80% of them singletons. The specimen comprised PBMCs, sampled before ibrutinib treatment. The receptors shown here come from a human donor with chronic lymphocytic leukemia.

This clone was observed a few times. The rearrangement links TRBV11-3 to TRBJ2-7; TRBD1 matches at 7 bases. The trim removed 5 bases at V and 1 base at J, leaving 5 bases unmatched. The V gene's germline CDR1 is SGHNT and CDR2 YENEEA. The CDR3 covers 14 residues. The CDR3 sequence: CASSPGQASYEQYF. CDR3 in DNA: TGTGCCAGCAGCCCAGGACAGGCTTCCTACGAGCAGTACTTC.

The CDR3 nucleotides read TGTGCCAGCAATAGCCTAGCGGGGGGCGGAGAGACCCAGTACTTC. Protein sequence: CASNSLAGGGETQYF. The V and J genes are TRBV6-1 and TRBJ2-5; 11 bases are a match to TRBD2. Germline-derived CDR1 and CDR2 are MNHNS and SASEGT. The trim removed 7 bases at V and 4 bases at J, leaving 8 bases unmatched. The CDR3 has 15 residues.

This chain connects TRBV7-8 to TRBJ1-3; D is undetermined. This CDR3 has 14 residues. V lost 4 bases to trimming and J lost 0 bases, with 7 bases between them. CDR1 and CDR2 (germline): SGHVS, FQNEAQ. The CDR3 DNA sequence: TGTGCCAGCAGCTCGGCCAGCTCTGGAAACACCATATATTTT. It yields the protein CASSSASSGNTIYF.

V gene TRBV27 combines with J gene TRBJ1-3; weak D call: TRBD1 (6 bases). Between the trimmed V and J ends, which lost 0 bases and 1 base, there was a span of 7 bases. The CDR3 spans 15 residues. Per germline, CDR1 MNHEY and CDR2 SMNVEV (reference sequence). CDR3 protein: CASSLSTGSGNTIYF. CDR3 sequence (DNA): TGTGCCAGCAGTTTATCCACAGGGTCTGGAAACACCATATATTTT.

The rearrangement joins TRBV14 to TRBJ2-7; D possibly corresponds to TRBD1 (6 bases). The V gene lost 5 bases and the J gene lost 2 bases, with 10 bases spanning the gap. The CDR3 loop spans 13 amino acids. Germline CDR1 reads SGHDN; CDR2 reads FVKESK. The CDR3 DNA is TGTGCCAGCAGCAGTCAGGGGCCCTACGAGCAGTACTTC. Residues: CASSSQGPYEQYF.

This CDR3 reads CASSLVAVNSPLHF. The CDR3 bases are TGTGCCAGCAGCTTGGTAGCAGTTAATTCACCCCTCCACTTT. The genes are TRBV5-6 and TRBJ1-6; D gene unclear. The CDR3 consists of 14 residues. Trimming removed 0 bases from V and 6 bases from J, with 7 bases in between. From germline, CDR1 is SGHDT and CDR2 YYEEEE.

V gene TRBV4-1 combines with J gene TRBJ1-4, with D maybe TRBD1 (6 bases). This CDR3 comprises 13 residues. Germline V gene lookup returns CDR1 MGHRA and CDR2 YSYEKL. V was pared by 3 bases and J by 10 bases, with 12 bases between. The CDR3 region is CASSHDRIPKLFF. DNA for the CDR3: TGCGCCAGCAGCCACGACAGGATCCCAAAACTGTTTTTT.

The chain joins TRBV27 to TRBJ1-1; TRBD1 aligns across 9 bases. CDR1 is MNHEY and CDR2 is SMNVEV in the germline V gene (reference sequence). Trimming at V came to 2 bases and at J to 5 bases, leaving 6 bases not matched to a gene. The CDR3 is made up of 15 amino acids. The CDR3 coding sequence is TGTGCCAGCAGTTTAGCGCGACAGGGGGGGACTGAAGCTTTCTTT. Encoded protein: CASSLARQGGTEAFF.

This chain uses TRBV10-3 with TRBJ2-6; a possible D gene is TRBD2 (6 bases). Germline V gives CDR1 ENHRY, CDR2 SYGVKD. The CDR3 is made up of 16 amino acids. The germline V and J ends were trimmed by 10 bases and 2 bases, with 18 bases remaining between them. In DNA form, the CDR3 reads TGTGCCACCGGGAAGGACGGGGAGGCTGGGGCCAACGTCCTGACTTTC. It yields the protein CATGKDGEAGANVLTF.

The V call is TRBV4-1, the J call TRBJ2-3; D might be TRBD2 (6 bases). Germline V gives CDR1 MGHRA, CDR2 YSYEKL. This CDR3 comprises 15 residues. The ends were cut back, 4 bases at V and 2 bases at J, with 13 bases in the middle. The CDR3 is CASSLAETYTDTQYF. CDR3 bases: TGCGCCAGCAGCCTAGCGGAGACTTACACAGATACGCAGTATTTT.

The CDR3 DNA is TGCGCCAGCAGCTTGGGGACTAGCAGTTACAATGAGCAGTTCTTC. Translated: CASSLGTSSYNEQFF. The rearrangement joins TRBV5-1 to TRBJ2-1; 8 bases agree with TRBD2. The CDR3 extends over 15 amino acids. V lost 0 bases, J lost 4 bases, and 3 bases stayed unmatched. Germline lookup yields CDR1 SGHRS and CDR2 YFSETQ.

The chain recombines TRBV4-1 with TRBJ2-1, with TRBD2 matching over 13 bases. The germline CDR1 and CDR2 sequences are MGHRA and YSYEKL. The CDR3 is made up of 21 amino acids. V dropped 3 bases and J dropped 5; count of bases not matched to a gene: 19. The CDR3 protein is CASSHVPEATSGGISHNEQFF. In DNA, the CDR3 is TGCGCCAGCAGCCATGTCCCTGAGGCGACTAGCGGGGGGATATCGCACAATGAGCAGTTCTTC.

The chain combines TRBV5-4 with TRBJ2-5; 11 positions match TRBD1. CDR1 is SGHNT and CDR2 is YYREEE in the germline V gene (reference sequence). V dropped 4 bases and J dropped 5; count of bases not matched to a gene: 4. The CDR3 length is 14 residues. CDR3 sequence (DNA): TGTGCCAGCAGCGGACAGGGGGCCTGGGAGACCCAGTACTTC. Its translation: CASSGQGAWETQYF.

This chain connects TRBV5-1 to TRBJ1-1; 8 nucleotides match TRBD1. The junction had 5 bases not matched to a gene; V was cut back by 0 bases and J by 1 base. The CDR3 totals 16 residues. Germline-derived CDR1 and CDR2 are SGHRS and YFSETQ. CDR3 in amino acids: CASSLGRGPENTEAFF. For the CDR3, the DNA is TGCGCCAGCAGCTTGGGCAGGGGGCCTGAGAACACTGAAGCTTTCTTT.

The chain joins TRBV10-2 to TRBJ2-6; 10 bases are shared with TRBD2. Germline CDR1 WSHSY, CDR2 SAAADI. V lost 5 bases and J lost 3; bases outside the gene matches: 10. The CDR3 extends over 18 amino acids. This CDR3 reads CASSPPGLAGVGANVLTF. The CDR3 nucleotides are TGCGCCAGCAGTCCGCCCGGGCTAGCGGGGGTTGGGGCCAACGTCCTGACTTTC.

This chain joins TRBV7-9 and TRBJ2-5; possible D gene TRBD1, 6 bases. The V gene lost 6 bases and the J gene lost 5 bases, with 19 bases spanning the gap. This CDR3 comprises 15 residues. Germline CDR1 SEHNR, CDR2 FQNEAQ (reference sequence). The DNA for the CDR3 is TGTGCCAGCAGTTTACAGGGTCCCTTGGGGGAGACCCAGTACTTC. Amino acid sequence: CASSLQGPLGETQYF.

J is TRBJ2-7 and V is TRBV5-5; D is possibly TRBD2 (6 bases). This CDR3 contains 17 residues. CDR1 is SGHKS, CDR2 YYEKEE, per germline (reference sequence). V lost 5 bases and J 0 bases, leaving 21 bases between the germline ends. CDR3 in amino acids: CASRLNAGRGNSYEQYF. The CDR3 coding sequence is TGTGCCAGCAGACTCAATGCGGGACGTGGAAACTCCTACGAGCAGTACTTC.

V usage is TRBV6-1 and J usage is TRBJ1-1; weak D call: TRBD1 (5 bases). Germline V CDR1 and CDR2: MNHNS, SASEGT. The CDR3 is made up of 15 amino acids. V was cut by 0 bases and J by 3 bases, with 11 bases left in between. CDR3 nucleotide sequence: TGTGCCAGCAGTGAAGCGGCAGGGACCTACACTGAAGCTTTCTTT. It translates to CASSEAAGTYTEAFF.

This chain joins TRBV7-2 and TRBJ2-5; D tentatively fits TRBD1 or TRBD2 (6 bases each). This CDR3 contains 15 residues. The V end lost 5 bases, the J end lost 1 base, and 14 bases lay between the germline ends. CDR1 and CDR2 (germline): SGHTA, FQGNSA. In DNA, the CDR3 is TGTGCCAGCAGCCTCCTAGGGGGACTCCAAGAGACCCAGTACTTC. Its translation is CASSLLGGLQETQYF.

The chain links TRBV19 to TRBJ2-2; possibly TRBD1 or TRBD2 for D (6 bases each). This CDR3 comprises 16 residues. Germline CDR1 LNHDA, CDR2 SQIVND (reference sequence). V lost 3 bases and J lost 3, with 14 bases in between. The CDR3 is CASSIGRGRDTGELFF. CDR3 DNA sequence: TGTGCCAGTAGTATCGGCCGGGGGCGGGACACCGGGGAGCTGTTTTTT.

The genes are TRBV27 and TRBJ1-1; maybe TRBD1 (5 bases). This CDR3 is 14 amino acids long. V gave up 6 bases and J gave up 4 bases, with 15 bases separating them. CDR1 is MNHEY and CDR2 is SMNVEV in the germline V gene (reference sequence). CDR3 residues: CASSQTVASTEAFF. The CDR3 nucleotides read TGTGCCAGCAGCCAGACAGTCGCTTCCACTGAAGCTTTCTTT.

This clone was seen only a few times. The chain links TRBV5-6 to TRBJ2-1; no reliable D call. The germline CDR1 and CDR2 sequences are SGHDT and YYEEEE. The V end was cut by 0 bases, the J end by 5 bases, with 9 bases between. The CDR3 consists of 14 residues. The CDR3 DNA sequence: TGTGCCAGCAGCTTGGAATGGGTCCACAATGAGCAGTTCTTC. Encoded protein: CASSLEWVHNEQFF.

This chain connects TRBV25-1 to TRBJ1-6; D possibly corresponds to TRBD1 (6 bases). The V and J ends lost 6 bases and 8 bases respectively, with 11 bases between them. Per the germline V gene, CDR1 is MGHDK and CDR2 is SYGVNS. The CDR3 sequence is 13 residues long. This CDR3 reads CASRQGRDSPLHF. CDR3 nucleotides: TGTGCCAGCAGACAGGGTCGGGATTCACCCCTCCACTTT.

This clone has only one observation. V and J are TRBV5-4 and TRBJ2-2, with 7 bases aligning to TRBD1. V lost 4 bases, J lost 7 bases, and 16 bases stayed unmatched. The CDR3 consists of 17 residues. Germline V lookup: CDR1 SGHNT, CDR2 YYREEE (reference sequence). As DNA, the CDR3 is TGTGCCAGCAGCCCTGGGGGTGGCGCAGGGGGTTTCGGGGAGCTGTTTTTT. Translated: CASSPGGGAGGFGELFF.

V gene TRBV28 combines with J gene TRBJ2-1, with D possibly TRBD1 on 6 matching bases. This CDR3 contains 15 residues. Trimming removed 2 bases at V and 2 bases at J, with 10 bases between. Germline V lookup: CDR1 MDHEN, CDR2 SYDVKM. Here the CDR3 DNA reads TGTGCCAGCAGTTTACGGGACACCACCTACAATGAGCAGTTCTTC. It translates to CASSLRDTTYNEQFF.

Here the CDR3 DNA reads TGTGCCAGCAGCTCACACGCCGGGACTAGCGGGAGGGGTAATGAGCAGTTCTTC. Translation gives CASSSHAGTSGRGNEQFF. V is TRBV9 and J is TRBJ2-1, with TRBD2 matching 16 bases. CDR3 length: 18 residues. Trimming at V came to 4 bases and at J to 7 bases, leaving 11 bases not matched to a gene. The germline CDR1 and CDR2 sequences are SGDLS and YYNGEE.

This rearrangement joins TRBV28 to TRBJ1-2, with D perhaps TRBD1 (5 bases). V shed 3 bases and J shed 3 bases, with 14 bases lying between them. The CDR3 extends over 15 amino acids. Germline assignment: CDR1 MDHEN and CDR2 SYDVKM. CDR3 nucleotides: TGTGCCAGCAGTTTTCGAGGGACCTACTACTATGGCTACACCTTC. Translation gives CASSFRGTYYYGYTF.

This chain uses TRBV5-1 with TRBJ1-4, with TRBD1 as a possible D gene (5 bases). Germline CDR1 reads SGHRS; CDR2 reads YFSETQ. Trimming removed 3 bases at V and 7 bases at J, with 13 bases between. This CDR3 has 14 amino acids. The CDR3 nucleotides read TGCGCCAGCAGCTCTAGGGACTTTAGTGAAAAACTGTTTTTT. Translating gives CASSSRDFSEKLFF.

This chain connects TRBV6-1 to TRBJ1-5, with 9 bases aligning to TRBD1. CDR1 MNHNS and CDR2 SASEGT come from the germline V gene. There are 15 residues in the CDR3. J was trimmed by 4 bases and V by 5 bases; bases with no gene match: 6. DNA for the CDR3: TGTGCCAGCAGTCTCGCCGGGACAGGGAATCAGCCCCAGCATTTT. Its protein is CASSLAGTGNQPQHF.

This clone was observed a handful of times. The DNA of the CDR3 is TGCAGCGTTAGGACAGGGGCAGGCTATGGCTACACCTTC. Encoded protein: CSVRTGAGYGYTF. The genes are TRBV29-1 and TRBJ1-2; 9 bases are a match to TRBD1. Germline loops: CDR1 SQVTM, CDR2 ANQGSEA. The CDR3 is 13 amino acids. After removal of 5 bases from V and 4 bases from J, the junction contained 5 bases not matched to a gene.

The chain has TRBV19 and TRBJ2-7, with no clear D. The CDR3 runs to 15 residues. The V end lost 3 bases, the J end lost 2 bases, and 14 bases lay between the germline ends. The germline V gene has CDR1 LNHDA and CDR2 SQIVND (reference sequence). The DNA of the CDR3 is TGTGCCAGTAGTATGGTCAGGATGGGAACCTACGAGCAGTACTTC. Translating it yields CASSMVRMGTYEQYF.